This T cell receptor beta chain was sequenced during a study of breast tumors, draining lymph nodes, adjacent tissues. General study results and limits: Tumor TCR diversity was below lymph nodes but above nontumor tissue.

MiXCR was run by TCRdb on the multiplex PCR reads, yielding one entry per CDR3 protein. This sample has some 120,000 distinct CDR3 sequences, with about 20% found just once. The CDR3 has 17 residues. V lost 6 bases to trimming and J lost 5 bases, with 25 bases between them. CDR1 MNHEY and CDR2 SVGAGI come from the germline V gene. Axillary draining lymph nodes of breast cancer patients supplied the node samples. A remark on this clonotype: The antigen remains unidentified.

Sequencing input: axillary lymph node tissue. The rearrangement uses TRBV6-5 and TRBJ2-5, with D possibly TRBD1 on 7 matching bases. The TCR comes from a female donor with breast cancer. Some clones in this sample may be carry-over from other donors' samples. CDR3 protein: CASSSLRGAALGETQYF. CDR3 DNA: TGTGCCAGCAGCTCACTCAGGGGGGCTGCGTTAGGTGAGACCCAGTACTTC.